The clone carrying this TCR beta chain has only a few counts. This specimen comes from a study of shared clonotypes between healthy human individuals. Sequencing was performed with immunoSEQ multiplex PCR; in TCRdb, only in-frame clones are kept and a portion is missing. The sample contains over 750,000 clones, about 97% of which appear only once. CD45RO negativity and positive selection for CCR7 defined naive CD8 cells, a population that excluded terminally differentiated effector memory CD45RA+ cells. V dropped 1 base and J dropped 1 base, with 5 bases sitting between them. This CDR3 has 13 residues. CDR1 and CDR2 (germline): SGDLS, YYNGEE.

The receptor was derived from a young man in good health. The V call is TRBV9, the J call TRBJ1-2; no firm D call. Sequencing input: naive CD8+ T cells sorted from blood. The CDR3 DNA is TGTGCCAGCAGCGTATCTCGTAACTATGGCTACACCTTC. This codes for CASSVSRNYGYTF.